This T cell receptor (beta chain) is from a study of CD8 T cells in ankylosing spondylitis. The CDR3 extends over 16 amino acids. TCRdb recomputed calls from the 5' RACE reads with MiXCR, one row per CDR3 protein. Among about 90,000 distinct CDR3 sequences listed, around 26% were seen once. The chain combines TRBV12-2 with TRBJ1-5; the table gives TRBD1 as D, unverified against the DNA. TRBV12-2 is labeled a pseudogene. The clonotype comes from a male donor with ankylosing spondylitis or in good health (not recorded which). Sequenced input: blood, either unsorted or a sorted T cell fraction (not recorded which). The CDR3 here is CASRLAKDNSNQPQHF. CDR3 DNA: TGTGCAAGTCGCTTAGCGAAGGACAATAGCAATCAGCCCCAGCATTTT.